This T cell receptor beta chain emerged from a study of PD-1 blockade in classical Hodgkin lymphoma. Assay used: immunoSEQ multiplex PCR; TCRdb lists only in-frame clones, some missing. The sample has tens of thousands of clones, about 80% seen once. Only one count was recorded for this clone. Time point in this sample: cycle 4 day 1 (C4D1), after 6 weeks of nivolumab. All patients experienced relapse after autologous stem cell transplantation, and brentuximab vedotin exposure was variable. The CDR3 totals 17 residues. Germline lookup yields CDR1 SGHTA and CDR2 FQGTGA. V was shortened by 5 bases and J by 7 bases, with 26 bases between the two germline ends.

The sequence came from a human donor with classical Hodgkin lymphoma. The sequencing here drew on peripheral blood mononuclear cells (PBMCs), taken before the fourth cycle of nivolumab. The V gene is TRBV7-3, the J gene TRBJ1-2; the D is unclear. The CDR3: CASSPQSRAPTRGGYTF. CDR3 sequence (DNA): TGTGCCAGCAGCCCCCAATCAAGGGCGCCCACCCGGGGTGGCTACACCTTC.